Following are 16 T cell receptor beta chains from one sample sequenced in a study of blood T cell repertoires in COVID-19. The protocol was immunoSEQ multiplex PCR, while the TCRdb copy is restricted to in-frame clones and leaves out a portion. Of 80,000 to 90,000 clones listed, around 83% are singletons. Sequenced material: peripheral blood. These receptor sequences come from a woman in her seventies with acute or convalescent COVID-19.

The V and J genes are TRBV5-4 and TRBJ1-6; D uncertain. V was cut by 4 bases and J by 7 bases, with 15 bases left in between. The germline V gene encodes CDR1 SGHNT and CDR2 YYREEE (reference sequence). This CDR3 is 15 amino acids long. CDR3 region: CASSQDPGGNSPLHF. The CDR3 region has the DNA TGTGCCAGCAGCCAAGACCCGGGTGGCAATTCACCCCTCCACTTT.

This clone was counted once. J is TRBJ2-1 and V is TRBV6-5; D is possibly TRBD1 (5 bases). The CDR3 sequence is 14 residues long. V lost 6 bases to trimming and J lost 2 bases, with 11 bases between them. Germline values: CDR1 MNHEY, CDR2 SVGAGI. Written as DNA, the CDR3 is TGTGCCAGCAGGCGTCAGGACACCTACAATGAGCAGTTCTTC. Amino acids: CASRRQDTYNEQFF.

The chain is built from TRBV11-2 and TRBJ1-2, with D possibly being TRBD1 (6 bases). Germline V CDR1 and CDR2: SGHAT, FQNNGV. The CDR3 is made up of 13 amino acids. Trimming left V 5 bases short and J 8 bases short, with 15 bases between. CDR3 sequence: CASSRGGVEGYTF. CDR3 nucleotides: TGTGCCAGCAGCCGAGGGGGAGTGGAAGGCTACACCTTC.

The CDR3 spells CASSPGPPSGNTIYF. The DNA for the CDR3 is TGCGCCAGCAGCCCAGGGCCCCCCTCTGGAAACACCATATATTTT. The rearrangement uses TRBV5-1 and TRBJ1-3, with D tentatively TRBD1 (5 bases). Germline values: CDR1 SGHRS, CDR2 YFSETQ. CDR3 length: 15 amino acids. V lost 4 bases and J 0 bases, leaving 11 bases between the germline ends.

V gene TRBV3-1 (or the pseudogene TRBV3-2) combines with J gene TRBJ1-4; D ambiguous. The CDR3 extends over 14 amino acids. The V gene lost 2 bases and the J gene lost 8 bases, with 12 bases spanning the gap. Germline lookup yields CDR1 LGHDT and CDR2 YNNKEL (reference sequence). CDR3 nucleotides: TGTGCCAGCAGCCAAAGAGGGTCGGGAGAAAAACTGTTTTTT. Encoded protein: CASSQRGSGEKLFF.

The gene calls are TRBV5-4 and TRBJ1-1; TRBD1 agrees at 9 bases. V dropped 4 bases and J dropped 4; count of bases not matched to a gene: 5. Germline values: CDR1 SGHNT, CDR2 YYREEE (reference sequence). This CDR3 is built from 14 residues. In DNA form, the CDR3 reads TGTGCCAGCAGCCCAGGACAGGGGTCCACTGAAGCTTTCTTT. Amino acid sequence: CASSPGQGSTEAFF. The full variable domain, in which reference TRBV5-4 and TRBJ1-1 provide the parts outside the CDR3, is ETGVTQSPTHLIKTRGQQVTLRCSSQSGHNTVSWYQQALGQGPQFIFQYYREEENGRGNFPPRFSGLQFPNYSSELNVNALELDDSALYLCASSPGQGSTEAFFGQGTRLTVV.

The gene calls are TRBV7-9 and TRBJ1-5, with TRBD1 matching over 7 bases. The CDR3 consists of 18 residues. Germline CDR1 is SEHNR and CDR2 is FQNEAQ (reference sequence). V lost 1 base to trimming and J lost 2 bases; unmatched junction nucleotides: 11. The CDR3 DNA follows: TGTGCCAGCAGCTTAGGAGTTCTAGGGGGCTTGGGCAATCAGCCCCAGCATTTT. Its translation is CASSLGVLGGLGNQPQHF.

The chain employs TRBV5-1 and TRBJ2-3; possible D gene TRBD1, 6 bases. CDR1 SGHRS and CDR2 YFSETQ come from the germline V gene. V lost 5 bases and J lost 0, with 13 bases in between. This CDR3 has 15 residues. CDR3 protein: CASRSGTLSTDTQYF. CDR3 sequence (DNA): TGCGCCAGCAGGTCCGGGACACTTAGCACAGATACGCAGTATTTT.

The V and J genes are TRBV10-3 and TRBJ1-6; no firm D call. The CDR3 runs to 14 residues. Germline CDR1 ENHRY, CDR2 SYGVKD. The ends were cut back, 9 bases at V and 5 bases at J, with 14 bases in the middle. The CDR3 nucleotides are TGTGCCATTCAGGCAGAGGGAAATAATTCACCCCTCCACTTT. It specifies CAIQAEGNNSPLHF.

This clone was found once. The V call is TRBV3-1 (or the pseudogene TRBV3-2), the J call TRBJ1-2; D gene unclear. Germline V gene data show CDR1 as LGHDT and CDR2 as YNNKEL (reference sequence). The germline V and J ends were trimmed by 4 bases and 4 bases, with 13 bases remaining between them. The CDR3 runs to 14 residues. CDR3 DNA: TGTGCCAGCAGCCCTAATGAAAGTCGCTATGGCTACACCTTC. It is translated as CASSPNESRYGYTF.

Only one count was recorded for this clone. V usage is TRBV5-1 and J usage is TRBJ1-4; D is possibly TRBD1 (6 bases). There are 15 residues in the CDR3. The V end lost 4 bases, the J end lost 7 bases, and 17 bases lay between the germline ends. In germline, CDR1 is SGHRS, CDR2 YFSETQ. The CDR3 nucleotides read TGCGCCAGCAGCCGAACGACAGGAGCAGTTGAAAAACTGTTTTTT. The encoded protein is CASSRTTGAVEKLFF.

This clone was counted between two and nine times. The chain employs TRBV2 and TRBJ1-2; 7 bases align to TRBD1. Germline CDR1 and CDR2: SNHLY and FYNNEI. J was trimmed by 7 bases and V by 6 bases; bases with no gene match: 8. The CDR3 covers 13 residues. The DNA for the CDR3 is TGTGCCAGCAGCTTATTGACAGGGAGTGGCTACACCTTC. Protein sequence: CASSLLTGSGYTF.

The V call is TRBV28, the J call TRBJ1-2, with 11 bases matching TRBD1. Germline trimming cut 7 bases from V and 5 bases from J; bases unmatched to any gene: 6. The V gene's germline CDR1 is MDHEN and CDR2 SYDVKM. The CDR3 contains 14 residues. The CDR3 region is CASKGQGEFYGYTF. The CDR3, as DNA: TGTGCCAGCAAGGGACAGGGGGAGTTTTATGGCTACACCTTC.

The chain is built from TRBV6-5 and TRBJ1-5; a possible D gene is TRBD1 (6 bases). The V end was cut by 5 bases, the J end by 1 base, with 12 bases between. The CDR3 sequence is 15 residues long. Per the germline V gene, CDR1 is MNHEY and CDR2 is SVGAGI. The CDR3 protein is CASSPQGTSNQPQHF. The CDR3 DNA sequence: TGTGCCAGCAGTCCGCAGGGGACAAGCAATCAGCCCCAGCATTTT.

The J gene is TRBJ1-5, the V gene TRBV6-1; D unresolved. The germline CDR1 and CDR2 sequences are MNHNS and SASEGT. With 2 bases removed from V and 1 base from J, the gap between germline ends came to 12 bases. This CDR3 contains 16 residues. This chain's CDR3 is CASSEIGLWSNQPQHF. CDR3 bases: TGTGCCAGCAGTGAAATCGGTTTGTGGAGCAATCAGCCCCAGCATTTT.

This sequence joins TRBV30 and TRBJ1-1; 10 nucleotides match TRBD1. The V segment lost 4 bases and the J segment 3 bases; nucleotides outside the gene matches: 8. The CDR3 has 15 residues. The germline gives CDR1 GTSNPN, CDR2 SVGIG (reference sequence). The CDR3 bases are TGTGCCTGGAAGGAGACAGGGGGCCTGTACACTGAAGCTTTCTTT. Residues: CAWKETGGLYTEAFF. Full variable domain (remainder filled in from reference TRBV30 and TRBJ1-1): SQTIHQWPATLVQPVGSPLSLECTVEGTSNPNLYWYRQAAGRGLQLLFYSVGIGQISSEVPQNLSASRPQDRQFILSSKKLLLSDSGFYLCAWKETGGLYTEAFFGQGTRLTVV.